The clone carrying this TCR beta chain showed up just a few times. Its cognate antigen is unknown. Combining iRepertoire HTBI primers with Arm-PCR of CDR3 regions, the authors built TCR beta libraries. A single record per CDR3 protein comes from TCRdb applying MiXCR to the multiplex PCR reads. The sample has approximately 350,000 distinct CDR3 sequences; roughly 17% are singletons. Time point meaning: newly diagnosed GD, antithyroid drugs for less than 3 months. Generation of the TCR library employed RNA extracted from PBMCs. In each case, Graves' disease was diagnosed per American Thyroid Association guidelines. The V end was cut by 5 bases, the J end by 3 bases, with 16 bases between. This CDR3 spans 15 amino acids. CDR1 is MGHRA, CDR2 YSYEKL, per germline. The data are from a study of regulatory T cells in long-lasting Graves disease. The study's findings and limits: Compared with new cases, persistent Graves' patients showed reduced TCR diversity. TRBV28, TRBJ1-2 and TRBJ2-5 were segments that persistent disease favored.

The same sample was also studied in work on T cells in Graves' hyperthyroidism and ophthalmopathy.

This receptor was taken from a man aged 40-55 years with Graves disease. The chain uses TRBV4-1 and TRBJ1-2; D is unresolved. Here the sequenced sample was peripheral blood mononuclear cells (PBMCs), taken at new diagnosis, from a patient treated with antithyroid drugs. The CDR3 nucleotides are TGCGCCAGCAGCGACCTCACCTCAGGTCACTATGGCTACACCTTC. Translating it yields CASSDLTSGHYGYTF.